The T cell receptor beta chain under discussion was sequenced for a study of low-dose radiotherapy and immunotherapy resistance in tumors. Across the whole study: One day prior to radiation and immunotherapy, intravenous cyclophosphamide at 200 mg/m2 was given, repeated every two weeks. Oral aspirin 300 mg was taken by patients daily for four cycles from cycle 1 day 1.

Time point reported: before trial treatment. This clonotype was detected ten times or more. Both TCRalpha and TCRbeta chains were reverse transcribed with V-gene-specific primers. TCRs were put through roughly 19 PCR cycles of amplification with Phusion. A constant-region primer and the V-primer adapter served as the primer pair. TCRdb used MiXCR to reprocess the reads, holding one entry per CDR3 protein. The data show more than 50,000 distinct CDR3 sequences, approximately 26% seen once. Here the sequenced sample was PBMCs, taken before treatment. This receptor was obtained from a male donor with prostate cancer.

The CDR3 region has the DNA TGTGCCAGCAGCTTGGGGAGGGGGACAGGCTTGAACACTGAAGCTTTCTTT. The encoded protein is CASSLGRGTGLNTEAFF. The chain combines TRBV5-6 with TRBJ1-1; 8 bases align to TRBD1. The V and J ends lost 0 bases and 0 bases, in that order; junction bases with no gene match: 7. Germline V gene sequence: CDR1 SGHDT, CDR2 YYEEEE. This CDR3 comprises 17 residues.